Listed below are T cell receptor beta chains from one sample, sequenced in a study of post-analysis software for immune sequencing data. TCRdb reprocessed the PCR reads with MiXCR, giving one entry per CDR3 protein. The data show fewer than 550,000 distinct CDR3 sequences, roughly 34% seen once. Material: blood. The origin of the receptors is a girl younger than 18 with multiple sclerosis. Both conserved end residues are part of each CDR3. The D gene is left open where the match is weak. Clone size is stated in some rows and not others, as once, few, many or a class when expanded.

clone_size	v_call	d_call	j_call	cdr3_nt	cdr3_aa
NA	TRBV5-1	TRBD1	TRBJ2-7	TGCGCCAGCAGCATTGGCCCGGGGACAGGGTCCTACGAGCAGTACTTC	CASSIGPGTGSYEQYF
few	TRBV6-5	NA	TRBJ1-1	TGTGCCAGCAGTTACGAGGGGGGCAGCACTGAAGCTTTCTTT	CASSYEGGSTEAFF
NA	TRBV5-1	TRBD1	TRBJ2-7	TGCGCTAGCAGCTTGGGACAGGGGTATACCGGGGAGCAGTACTTC	CASSLGQGYTGEQYF
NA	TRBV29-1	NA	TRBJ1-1	TGCAGCGTTGGGAGTGTTGGCAGCGCCACTGAAGCTTTCTTT	CSVGSVGSATEAFF
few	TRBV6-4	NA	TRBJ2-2	TGTGCCAGCAGTGACGGTACGACCGGGGAGCTGTTTTTT	CASSDGTTGELFF
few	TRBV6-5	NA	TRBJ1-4	TGTGCCAGCAGTTATGGAGGGAGGAATGAAAAACTGTTTTTT	CASSYGGRNEKLFF
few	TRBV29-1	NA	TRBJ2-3	TGCAGCATTAGGGGATTCGGCGGGAGCACAGATACGCAGTATTTT	CSIRGFGGSTDTQYF
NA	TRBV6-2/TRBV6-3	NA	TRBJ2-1	TGTGCCAGCAGTTACGCGGGTCTCCGCTCCTACAATGAGCAGTTCTTC	CASSYAGLRSYNEQFF
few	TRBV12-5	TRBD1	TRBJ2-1	TGTGCTAGTGGTTTGGCCTCCGGGACAGGGAATGAGCAGTTCTTC	CASGLASGTGNEQFF
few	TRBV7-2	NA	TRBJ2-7	TGTGCCAGCAGCCCTGCCCGAGGGCGCGAGCAGTACTTC	CASSPARGREQYF
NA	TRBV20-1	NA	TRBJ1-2	TGCAGTGCTAAGACAGGACGTCATGGCTACACCTTC	CSAKTGRHGYTF
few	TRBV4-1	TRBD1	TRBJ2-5	TGCGCCAGCAGCCAAGAGGTAACAGGGGGGCCCCAAGAGACCCAGTACTTC	CASSQEVTGGPQETQYF
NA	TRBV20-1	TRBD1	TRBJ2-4	TGCAGTGCTACGGACAGGGCGATCGGCATTCAGTACTTC	CSATDRAIGIQYF
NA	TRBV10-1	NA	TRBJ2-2	TGCGCCAGCAGCCCCACCGGGACCCTGGTCACCGGGGAGCTGTTTTTT	CASSPTGTLVTGELFF
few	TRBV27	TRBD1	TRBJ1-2	TGTGCCAGCAGCCGGGACAGGGGAAGCTATGGCTACACCTTC	CASSRDRGSYGYTF
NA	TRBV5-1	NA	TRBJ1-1	TGCGCCGGCAGGGAGGGGTTTGAAGCTTTCTTT	CAGREGFEAFF
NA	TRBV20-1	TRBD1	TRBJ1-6	TGCAGTGCTAGGACAGGGGATAATTCACCCCGCCACTTT	CSARTGDNSPRHF
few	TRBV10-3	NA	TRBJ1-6	TGTGCCATCAGTGTGGGGCAAGCGGCTAATTCACCCCTCCACTTT	CAISVGQAANSPLHF
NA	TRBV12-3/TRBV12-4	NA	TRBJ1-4	TGTGCCAGCAACCCTGGGGGGAATGAAAAACTGTTTTTT	CASNPGGNEKLFF
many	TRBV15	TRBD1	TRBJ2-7	TGTGCCACCAGCAGAGCGGGGACAGTCTACGAGCAGTACTTC	CATSRAGTVYEQYF
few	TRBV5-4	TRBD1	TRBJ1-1	TGTGCCAGCAGCACCGGGGACAGGTGGGATACTGAAGCTTTCTTT	CASSTGDRWDTEAFF
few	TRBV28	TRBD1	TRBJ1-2	TGTGCCACCCAGGGGGCCCACTACGGCTACACCTTC	CATQGAHYGYTF
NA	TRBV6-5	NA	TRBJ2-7	TGTGCCAGCAGACCGGGGACTCGGGGTGGGGACGAGCAGTACTTC	CASRPGTRGGDEQYF
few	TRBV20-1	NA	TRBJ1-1	TGCAGTGCCCCTAGAGTTATGAACACTGAAGCTTTCTTT	CSAPRVMNTEAFF
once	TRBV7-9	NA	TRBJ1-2	TGTGCCAGCAGCTACCGGGAGGGGCCTGGAATTAGATATGGCTACACCTTC	CASSYREGPGIRYGYTF
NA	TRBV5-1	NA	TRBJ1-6	TGCGCCAGCAGCTTGGAGGAGAGACAGACTACACCCCTCCACTTT	CASSLEERQTTPLHF
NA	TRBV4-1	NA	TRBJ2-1	TGCGCCGCCGACATAAGTTGGGATCTCAATGAGCAGTTCTTC	CAADISWDLNEQFF
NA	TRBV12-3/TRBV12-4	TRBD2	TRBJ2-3	TGTGCCAGCAACTCAGCGGGGGCCCTAACGAAAGGAACGCAGTATTTT	CASNSAGALTKGTQYF
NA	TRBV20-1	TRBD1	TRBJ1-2	TGCAGTGCTAGAGTCGGGACAGGGGCTGGCTACACCTTC	CSARVGTGAGYTF
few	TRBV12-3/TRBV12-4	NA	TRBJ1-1	TGTGCCAGCAGTTATACGGGGGGAACTGAAGCTTTCTTT	CASSYTGGTEAFF
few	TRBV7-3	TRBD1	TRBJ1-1	TGCGCCAGCAGTTCGACAGGGGGAGGAACTGAAGCTTTCTTT	CASSSTGGGTEAFF
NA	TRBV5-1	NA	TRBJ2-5	TGCGCCAGCACCACTGAAGACCTTCAAGAGACCCAGTACTTC	CASTTEDLQETQYF
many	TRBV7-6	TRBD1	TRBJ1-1	TGTGCCAGCAGCCGGACAGGGGGCCTCACTAACACTGAAGCTTTCTTT	CASSRTGGLTNTEAFF
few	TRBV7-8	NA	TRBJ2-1	TGTGCCAGCAGCTTCCCAATCGGGCAGTCGAGCTCCTACAATGAGCAGTTCTTC	CASSFPIGQSSSYNEQFF
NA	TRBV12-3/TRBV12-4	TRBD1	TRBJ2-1	TGTGCCAGCAGGCCTAGTGCGGCAGGGGGTGAGCGGTTCTTC	CASRPSAAGGERFF
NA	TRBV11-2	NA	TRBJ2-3	TGTGCCAGCAGCTCCCAAGGCGAGCGAGATACGCAGTATTTT	CASSSQGERDTQYF
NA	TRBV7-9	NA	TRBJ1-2	TGTGCCAGCAGCTACCTTATTGGGAATAACTATGGCTACACCTTC	CASSYLIGNNYGYTF
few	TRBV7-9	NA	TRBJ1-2	TGTGCCAGCAGCCCTCTCTTAATCGGCTACACCTTC	CASSPLLIGYTF
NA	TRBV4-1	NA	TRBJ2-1	TGCGCCAGCAGCCTACCCTGGCCGTCAAGTACGTCCTACAATGAGCAGTTCTTC	CASSLPWPSSTSYNEQFF
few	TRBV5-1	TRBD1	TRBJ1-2	TGCGCCAGCGACCGGACAGGGACCTCCACCTATGGCTACACCTTC	CASDRTGTSTYGYTF
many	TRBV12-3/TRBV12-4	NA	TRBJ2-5	TGTGCCAGCAGTTTTTCCCGGGAGACCCAGTACTTC	CASSFSRETQYF
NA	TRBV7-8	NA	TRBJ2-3	TGTGCCAGCAGCTCGACAGACACAGATACGCAGTATTTT	CASSSTDTDTQYF
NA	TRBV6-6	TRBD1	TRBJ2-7	TGTGCCAGCAGACGAGGGACAGGGGGGTTCGCAGCCTACGAGCAGTACTTC	CASRRGTGGFAAYEQYF
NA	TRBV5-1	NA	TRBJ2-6	TGCGCCAGCGAGGACCCTTCTCAGACCAACGTCCTGACTTTC	CASEDPSQTNVLTF
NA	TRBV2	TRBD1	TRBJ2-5	TGTGCCAGCAGTCCCGAGGGGGGACAGGGGCAGTACTTC	CASSPEGGQGQYF
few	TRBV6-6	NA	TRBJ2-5	TGTGCCAGCAAGCGGGAAGAGACCCAGTACTTC	CASKREETQYF
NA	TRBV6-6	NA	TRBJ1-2	TGTGCCAGCAGTTACCTGCCGGGTTACAACTATGACTACACCTTC	CASSYLPGYNYDYTF
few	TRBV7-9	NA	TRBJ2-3	TGTGCCAGCAGCTTAGCGGGGGGTTCTCAAGATACGCAGTATTTT	CASSLAGGSQDTQYF
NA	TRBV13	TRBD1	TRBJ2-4	TGTGCCAGCAGCTCATGGGGACAGGGCAAAAACATTCAGTACTTC	CASSSWGQGKNIQYF
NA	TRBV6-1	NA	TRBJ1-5	TGTGCCAGCACCCACAGGGACAATCAGCCCCAGCATTTT	CASTHRDNQPQHF
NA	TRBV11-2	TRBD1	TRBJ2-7	TGTGCCAGCAGCTTTTTGAGGGACAGATCCTACGAGCAGTACTTC	CASSFLRDRSYEQYF
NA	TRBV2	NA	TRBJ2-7	TGTGCCAGCAGTCCGGACGGAGCCTACGAGCAGTACTTC	CASSPDGAYEQYF
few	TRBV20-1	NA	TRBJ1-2	TGCAGTGCTATGACCAGAGGAGTTGTCTATGGCTACACCTTC	CSAMTRGVVYGYTF
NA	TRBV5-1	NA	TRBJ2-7	TGCGCCAGCAGCTTGGCACAGTTCCCCTACGAGCAGTACTTC	CASSLAQFPYEQYF
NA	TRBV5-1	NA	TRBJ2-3	TGCGCCAGCAGCTTCCCTCCTATCGGGCGCCCGAGCACAGATACGCAGTATTTT	CASSFPPIGRPSTDTQYF
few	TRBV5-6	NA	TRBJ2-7	TGTGCCAGCTCGGGACTGAGGAGCTCCTACGAGCAGTACTTC	CASSGLRSSYEQYF
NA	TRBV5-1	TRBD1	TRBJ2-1	TGCGCCAGCAGCTCCCATCGGGACAGGGCGAATGAGCAGTTCTTC	CASSSHRDRANEQFF
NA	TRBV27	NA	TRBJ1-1	TGTGCCAGCACCGCCGGACCAACCCCAAGGAACACTGAAGCTTTCTTT	CASTAGPTPRNTEAFF
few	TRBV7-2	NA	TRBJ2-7	TGTGCCAGCAGCTTGGCGTCTGGCGTGAGCTACGAGCAGTACTTC	CASSLASGVSYEQYF
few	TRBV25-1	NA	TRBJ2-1	TGTGCCAGCCCTCCTTGGGGGCGCATACGTCTCTATGAGCAGTTCTTC	CASPPWGRIRLYEQFF